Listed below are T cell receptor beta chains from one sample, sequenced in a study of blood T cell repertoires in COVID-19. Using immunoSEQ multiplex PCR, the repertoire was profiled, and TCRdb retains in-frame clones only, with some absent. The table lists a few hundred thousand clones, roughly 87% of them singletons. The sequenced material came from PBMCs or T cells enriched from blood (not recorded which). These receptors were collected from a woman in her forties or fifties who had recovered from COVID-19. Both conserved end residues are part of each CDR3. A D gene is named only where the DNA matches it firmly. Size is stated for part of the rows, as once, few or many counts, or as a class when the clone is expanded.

CASRLGEAGNTIYF TGTGCCAGCAGACTCGGGGAGGCGGGAAACACCATATATTTT NA TRBJ1-3 TRBV6-5 NA
CASSPSFAAAGEKLFF TGTGCCAGCAGCCCGAGTTTCGCGGCGGCGGGTGAAAAACTGTTTTTT NA TRBJ1-4 TRBV3-1/TRBV3-2 NA
CASSGRDRGHNEQFF TGTGCCAGCAGCGGACGGGACAGGGGCCACAATGAGCAGTTCTTC TRBD1 TRBJ2-1 TRBV9 NA
CASSQDSARGLYGYTF TGTGCCAGCAGCCAAGATTCGGCCAGGGGCTTATATGGCTACACCTTC NA TRBJ1-2 TRBV14 NA
CASSPGGDNYGYTF TGTGCCAGCTCACCAGGGGGCGATAACTATGGCTACACCTTC NA TRBJ1-2 TRBV18 few
CASSEEPYEQYF TGTGCCAGCAGTGAAGAGCCCTACGAGCAGTACTTC NA TRBJ2-7 TRBV6-1 NA
CASSPVVAGVNEQYF TGCGCCAGCAGCCCGGTGGTAGCGGGAGTAAATGAGCAGTACTTC TRBD2 TRBJ2-7 TRBV5-1 few
CASHGSRTGELFF TGTGCCTCACACGGGAGCCGCACCGGGGAGCTGTTTTTT NA TRBJ2-2 TRBV7-2 once
CASSLGQTNTGELFF TGTGCCAGCAGTTTAGGACAGACGAACACCGGGGAGCTGTTTTTT NA TRBJ2-2 TRBV27 NA
CASSLVQGANYGYTF TGTGCCAGCAGCTTAGTTCAGGGGGCGAACTATGGCTACACCTTC TRBD1 TRBJ1-2 TRBV7-2 NA
CARSSGDEQFF TGTGCCCGTTCCTCGGGGGATGAGCAGTTCTTC NA TRBJ2-1 TRBV12-3/TRBV12-4 NA
CASSLVPGTSSYEQYF TGTGCCAGCAGCCTGGTTCCCGGGACTTCATCCTACGAGCAGTACTTC NA TRBJ2-7 TRBV5-5 NA
CASSEQGVHNEQFF TGCGCCAGCAGCGAACAGGGGGTTCACAATGAGCAGTTCTTC TRBD1 TRBJ2-1 TRBV5-1 NA
CASSLVGSWTEAFF TGTGCCAGCAGCTTGGTGGGGAGTTGGACTGAAGCTTTCTTT NA TRBJ1-1 TRBV5-4 NA
CASSRDRVLGYTF TGTGCCAGCAGCAGAGACAGGGTTCTTGGCTACACCTTC TRBD1 TRBJ1-2 TRBV7-9 once
CASSLLAAISYNEQFF TGTGCCAGCAGCTTACTAGCGGCAATCTCCTACAATGAGCAGTTCTTC TRBD2 TRBJ2-1 TRBV7-3 NA
CATSDQGQGRNEQFF TGTGCCACCAGTGACCAGGGACAGGGACGCAATGAGCAGTTCTTC TRBD1 TRBJ2-1 TRBV24-1 NA
CASRAVPNTQYF TGTGCCAGCAGGGCAGTCCCGAATACGCAGTATTTT NA TRBJ2-3 TRBV27 NA
CASSLTGGSNQPQHF TGTGCCAGCAGCCTAACAGGGGGCAGCAATCAGCCCCAGCATTTT TRBD1 TRBJ1-5 TRBV7-3 NA
CATSDQRNSSYNEQFF TGTGCCACCAGTGATCAACGAAACAGCTCCTACAATGAGCAGTTCTTC NA TRBJ2-1 TRBV24-1 NA
CASSQAGTGLAFF TGCGCCAGCAGCCAAGCAGGAACAGGGCTGGCTTTCTTT NA TRBJ1-1 TRBV4-1 NA
CASSSTDTNYGYTF TGTGCCAGCAGTTCGACAGATACTAACTATGGCTACACCTTC NA TRBJ1-2 TRBV6-2/TRBV6-3 NA